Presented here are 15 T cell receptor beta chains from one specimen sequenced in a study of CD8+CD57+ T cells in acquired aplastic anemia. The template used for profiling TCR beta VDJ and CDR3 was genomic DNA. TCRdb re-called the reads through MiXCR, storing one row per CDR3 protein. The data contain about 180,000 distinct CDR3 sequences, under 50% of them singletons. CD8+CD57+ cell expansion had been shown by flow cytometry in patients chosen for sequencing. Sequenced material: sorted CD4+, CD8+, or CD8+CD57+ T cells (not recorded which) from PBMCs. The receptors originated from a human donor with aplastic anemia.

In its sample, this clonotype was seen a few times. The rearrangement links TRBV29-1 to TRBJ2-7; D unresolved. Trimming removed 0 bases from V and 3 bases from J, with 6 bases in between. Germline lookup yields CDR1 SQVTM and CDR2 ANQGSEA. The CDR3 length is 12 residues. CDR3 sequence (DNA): TGCAGCGTTGAAGACAGGAGCTACGAGCAGTACTTC. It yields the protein CSVEDRSYEQYF.

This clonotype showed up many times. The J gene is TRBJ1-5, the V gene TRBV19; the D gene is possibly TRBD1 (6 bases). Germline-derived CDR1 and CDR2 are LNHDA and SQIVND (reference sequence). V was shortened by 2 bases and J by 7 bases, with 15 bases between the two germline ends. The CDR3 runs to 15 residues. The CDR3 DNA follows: TGTGCCAGTAGTATACTAGGGGGTCTGGGACAGCCCCAGCATTTT. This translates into CASSILGGLGQPQHF.

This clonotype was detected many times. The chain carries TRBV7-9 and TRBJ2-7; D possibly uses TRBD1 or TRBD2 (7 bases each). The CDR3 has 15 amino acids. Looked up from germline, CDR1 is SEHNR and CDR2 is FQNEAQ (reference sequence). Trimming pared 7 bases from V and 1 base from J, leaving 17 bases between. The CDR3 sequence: CASTRGGDGSYEQYF. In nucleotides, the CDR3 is TGTGCCAGCACCAGGGGGGGGGACGGATCCTACGAGCAGTACTTC.

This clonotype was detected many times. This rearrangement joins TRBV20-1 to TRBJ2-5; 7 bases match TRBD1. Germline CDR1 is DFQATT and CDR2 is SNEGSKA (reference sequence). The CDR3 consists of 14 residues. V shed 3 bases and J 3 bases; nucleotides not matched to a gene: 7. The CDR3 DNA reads TGCAGTGCTAGGGGGCCCGGGACAGAAGAGACCCAGTACTTC. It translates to CSARGPGTEETQYF.

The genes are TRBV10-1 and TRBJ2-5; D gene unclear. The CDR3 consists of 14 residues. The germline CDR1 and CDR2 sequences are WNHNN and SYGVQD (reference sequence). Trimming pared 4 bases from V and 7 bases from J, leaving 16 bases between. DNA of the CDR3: TGCGCCAGCAGTGGACTCGGGCCCCGGTGGACCCAGTACTTC. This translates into CASSGLGPRWTQYF.

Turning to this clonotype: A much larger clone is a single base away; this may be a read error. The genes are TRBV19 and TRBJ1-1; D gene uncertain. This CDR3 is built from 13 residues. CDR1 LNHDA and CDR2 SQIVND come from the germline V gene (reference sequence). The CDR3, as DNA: TGTGCCAGTAGTACTGCCGGGTTCACTGAAGCTCTCTTT. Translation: CASSTAGFTEALF.

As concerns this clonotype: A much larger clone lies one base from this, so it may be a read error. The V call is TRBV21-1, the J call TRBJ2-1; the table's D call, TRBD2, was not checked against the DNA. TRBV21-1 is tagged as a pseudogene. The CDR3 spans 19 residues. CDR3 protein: CASSTSGRALGGTYNEQSF. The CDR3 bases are TGTGCCAGCAGCACTAGCGGGAGAGCCTTAGGTGGAACCTACAATGAGCAGTCCTTC.

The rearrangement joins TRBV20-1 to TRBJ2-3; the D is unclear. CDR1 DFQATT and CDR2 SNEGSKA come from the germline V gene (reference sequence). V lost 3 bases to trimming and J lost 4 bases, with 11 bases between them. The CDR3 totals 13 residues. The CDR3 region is CSARGLSPDTQYF. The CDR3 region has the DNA TGCAGTGCTAGGGGGTTGTCCCCAGATACGCAGTATTTT.

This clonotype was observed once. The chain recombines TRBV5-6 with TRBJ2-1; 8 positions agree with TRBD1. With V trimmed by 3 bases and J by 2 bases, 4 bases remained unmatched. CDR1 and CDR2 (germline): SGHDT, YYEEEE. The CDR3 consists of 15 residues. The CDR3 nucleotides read TGTGCCAGCAGCTACCTGGACAGGGCCTACAATGAGCAGTTCTTC. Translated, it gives CASSYLDRAYNEQFF.

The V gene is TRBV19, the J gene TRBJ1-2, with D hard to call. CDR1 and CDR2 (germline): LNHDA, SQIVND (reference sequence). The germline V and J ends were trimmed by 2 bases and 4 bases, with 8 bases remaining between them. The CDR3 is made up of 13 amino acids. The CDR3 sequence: CASSISSPYGYTF. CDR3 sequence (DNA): TGTGCCAGTAGTATATCCAGTCCCTATGGCTACACCTTC. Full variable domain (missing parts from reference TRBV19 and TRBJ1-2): DGGITQSPKYLFRKEGQNVTLSCEQNLNHDAMYWYRQDPGQGLRLIYYSQIVNDFQKGDIAEGYSVSREKKESFPLTVTSAQKNPTAFYLCASSISSPYGYTFGSGTRLTVV.

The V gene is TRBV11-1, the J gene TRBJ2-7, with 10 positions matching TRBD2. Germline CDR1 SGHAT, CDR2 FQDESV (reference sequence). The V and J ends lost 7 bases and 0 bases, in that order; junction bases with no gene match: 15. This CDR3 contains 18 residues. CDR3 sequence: CASNTQPGLATSSYEQYF. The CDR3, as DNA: TGTGCCAGCAACACCCAACCGGGACTAGCGACGAGCTCCTACGAGCAGTACTTC.

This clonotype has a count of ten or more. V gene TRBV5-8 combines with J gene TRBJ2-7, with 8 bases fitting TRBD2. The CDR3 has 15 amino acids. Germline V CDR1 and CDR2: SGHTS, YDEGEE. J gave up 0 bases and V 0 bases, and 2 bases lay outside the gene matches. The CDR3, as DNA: TGTGCCAGCAGCTTGGGGGGGACTAGCTCCTACGAGCAGTACTTC. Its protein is CASSLGGTSSYEQYF.

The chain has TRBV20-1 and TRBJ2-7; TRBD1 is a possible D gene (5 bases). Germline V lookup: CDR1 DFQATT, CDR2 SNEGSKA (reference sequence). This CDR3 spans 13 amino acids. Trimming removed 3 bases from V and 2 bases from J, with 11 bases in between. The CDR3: CSARRQTAYEQYF. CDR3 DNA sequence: TGCAGTGCTAGGCGACAGACGGCCTACGAGCAGTACTTC.

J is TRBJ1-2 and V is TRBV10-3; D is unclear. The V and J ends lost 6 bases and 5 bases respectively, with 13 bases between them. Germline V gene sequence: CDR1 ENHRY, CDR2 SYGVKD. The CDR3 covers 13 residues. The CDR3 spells CAISQEGSYGYTF. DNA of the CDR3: TGTGCCATCAGCCAGGAGGGATCGTATGGCTACACCTTC.

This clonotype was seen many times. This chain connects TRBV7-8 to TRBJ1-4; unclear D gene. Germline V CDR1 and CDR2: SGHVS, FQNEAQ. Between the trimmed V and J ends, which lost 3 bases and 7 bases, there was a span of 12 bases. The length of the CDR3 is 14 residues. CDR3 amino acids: CASSFAGVREKLFF. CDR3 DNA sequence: TGTGCCAGCAGCTTTGCCGGGGTTCGTGAAAAACTGTTTTTT.